This T cell receptor beta chain stems from a study of preoperative IRX-2 immunotherapy in early breast cancer. The CDR3 has 15 residues. CDR1 and CDR2 (germline): GTSNPN, SVGIG (reference sequence). Treatment meaning: preoperative locoregional IRX-2 cytokine immunotherapy. This phase Ib study tested locoregional IRX-2 cytokine immunotherapy given before surgery. TCRdb's copy holds only in-frame clones and misses some; the assay was immunoSEQ multiplex PCR. The data show 30,000 or so clones, around 83% seen once. The genes are TRBV30 and TRBJ2-2; 11 bases agree with TRBD1. The sequenced sample was lymph node tissue, obtained from a patient treated with IRX-2 immunotherapy. This clonotype was obtained from a human donor with breast cancer. The CDR3: CAARRTGGRVGELFF. The CDR3 DNA follows: TGTGCAGCCCGAAGGACAGGGGGCAGAGTCGGGGAGCTGTTTTTT.